These 30 T cell receptor beta chains came from one sample sequenced in a study of control samples from healthy donors and cancer patients. The method was immunoSEQ multiplex PCR; TCRdb's version includes in-frame clones alone and lacks a portion of them. The sample yields around 130,000 clones, about 95% seen once. The sequenced material came from blood. The receptor set was obtained from a man aged 25-45 years in good health.

The J gene is TRBJ1-4, the V gene TRBV29-1; TRBD1 agrees at 9 bases. V lost 7 bases and J lost 1; bases outside the gene matches: 7. This CDR3 has 15 residues. The germline gives CDR1 SQVTM, CDR2 ANQGSEA. The CDR3 is CSALGQGETNEKLFF. CDR3 sequence (DNA): TGCAGCGCCCTGGGACAGGGAGAAACTAATGAAAAACTGTTTTTT.

This clone was picked up one time. This chain links TRBV3-1 (or the pseudogene TRBV3-2) with TRBJ2-7; D call uncertain. Trimming left V 1 base short and J 3 bases short, with 16 bases between. There are 16 residues in the CDR3. Germline V gene data show CDR1 as LGHDT and CDR2 as YNNKEL (reference sequence). DNA for the CDR3: TGTGCCAGCAGCCAAGCCCGGCAACGTTTCTACTACGAGCAGTACTTC. Protein: CASSQARQRFYYEQYF.

The chain links TRBV5-1 to TRBJ1-1, with 9 nucleotides matching TRBD1. In germline, CDR1 is SGHRS, CDR2 YFSETQ. The CDR3 is 15 residues long. V shed 1 base and J 5 bases; nucleotides not matched to a gene: 6. CDR3 residues: CASSLTGGDGTEAFF. The CDR3 nucleotides read TGCGCCAGCAGCTTGACAGGGGGCGACGGTACTGAAGCTTTCTTT.

The CDR3 loop is CASSPRGRAVKLFF. The CDR3 nucleotides are TGTGCCAGCAGTCCCCGTGGCAGGGCGGTAAAACTGTTTTTT. The genes are TRBV3-1 (or the pseudogene TRBV3-2) and TRBJ1-4, with D possibly TRBD1 on 5 matching bases. V gave up 6 bases and J gave up 10 bases, with 18 bases separating them. Germline CDR1 is LGHDT and CDR2 is YNNKEL (reference sequence). The CDR3 loop spans 14 amino acids.

The chain recombines TRBV6-5 with TRBJ2-2; D is possibly TRBD2 (5 bases). The V gene's germline CDR1 is MNHEY and CDR2 SVGAGI. The V gene lost 2 bases and the J gene lost 7 bases, with 14 bases spanning the gap. This CDR3 contains 15 residues. Here the CDR3 reads CASSYHSISDGELFF. CDR3 nucleotide sequence: TGTGCCAGCAGTTACCATTCGATTAGCGACGGGGAGCTGTTTTTT.

V is TRBV6-6 and J is TRBJ1-1; D uncertain. Germline values: CDR1 MNHNY, CDR2 SVGAGI (reference sequence). CDR3 length equals 10 residues. V lost 7 bases and J 5 bases, leaving 5 bases between the germline ends. CDR3 amino acids: CASKSTEAFF. Written as DNA, the CDR3 is TGTGCCAGCAAGTCTACTGAAGCTTTCTTT.

The V and J genes are TRBV30 and TRBJ2-2; 10 bases map to TRBD2. This CDR3 has 20 residues. V lost 2 bases, J lost 2 bases, and 17 bases stayed unmatched. The germline gives CDR1 GTSNPN, CDR2 SVGIG (reference sequence). The CDR3 region is CAWSPRRGLAGVFNTGELFF. DNA of the CDR3: TGTGCCTGGAGTCCTAGAAGGGGCCTAGCGGGGGTTTTTAACACCGGGGAGCTGTTTTTT.

The chain is built from TRBV7-9 and TRBJ1-1, with 10 bases matching TRBD1. Germline CDR1 SEHNR, CDR2 FQNEAQ (reference sequence). V was clipped by 5 bases and J by 4 bases; unmatched bases: 10. The CDR3 runs 16 residues. The CDR3 DNA follows: TGTGCCAGCAGCCCAGGTGGGGGACAGGGGTTCACTGAAGCTTTCTTT. Translated: CASSPGGGQGFTEAFF.

The V gene is TRBV6-2 or TRBV6-3, the J gene TRBJ1-1; TRBD1 is a possible D gene (5 bases). The CDR3 consists of 13 residues. Germline values: CDR1 MNHEY, CDR2 SVGEGT. The V end was cut by 2 bases, the J end by 4 bases, with 8 bases between. In DNA form, the CDR3 reads TGTGCCAGCAGTTACCCAGGGCGCACTGAAGCTTTCTTT. Amino acids: CASSYPGRTEAFF.

The V gene is TRBV5-1, the J gene TRBJ2-2; tentative D call: TRBD2 (5 bases). There are 15 residues in the CDR3. The germline V gene has CDR1 SGHRS and CDR2 YFSETQ. With 1 base removed from V and 1 base from J, the gap between germline ends came to 8 bases. The CDR3 sequence is CASSLKRQNTGELFF. CDR3 DNA sequence: TGCGCCAGCAGCTTGAAGCGGCAGAACACCGGGGAGCTGTTTTTT.

The V and J genes are TRBV21-1 and TRBJ1-2. TRBV21-1 is labeled a pseudogene. This CDR3 region has 16 residues. CDR3 DNA sequence: TGTGCCAGCAGCCCCCGGGCCCCGGACGGGTACTATGGCTACACCTTC. Encoded protein: CASSPRAPDGYYGYTF.

The chain has TRBV9 and TRBJ1-5; 9 positions match TRBD1. The CDR3 has 15 residues. Germline lookup yields CDR1 SGDLS and CDR2 YYNGEE. The junction had 2 bases not matched to a gene; V was cut back by 0 bases and J by 4 bases. CDR3 sequence: CASSVEGQGNQPQHF. The DNA of the CDR3 is TGTGCCAGCAGCGTAGAGGGACAGGGAAATCAGCCCCAGCATTTT. Full variable domain (outside the CDR3, taken from reference TRBV9 and TRBJ1-5): DSGVTQTPKHLITATGQRVTLRCSPRSGDLSVYWYQQSLDQGLQFLIQYYNGEERAKGNILERFSAQQFPDLHSELNLSSLELGDSALYFCASSVEGQGNQPQHFGDGTRLSIL.

The chain links TRBV5-4 to TRBJ2-3, with 7 bases fitting TRBD1. The germline CDR1 and CDR2 sequences are SGHNT and YYREEE (reference sequence). With 2 bases clipped from V and 2 bases from J, the junction kept 11 bases outside the gene matches. The CDR3 is 17 amino acids. The CDR3 here is CASSLGGPDYTTDTQYF. CDR3 bases: TGTGCCAGCAGCTTAGGGGGCCCAGACTATACCACAGATACGCAGTATTTT.

The chain has TRBV6-2 or TRBV6-3 and TRBJ2-4, with D hard to call. V lost 6 bases, J lost 8 bases, and 29 bases lay in between. CDR1 is MNHEY, CDR2 SVGEGT, per germline. The CDR3 runs 18 residues. The CDR3: CASSSWAWPGAKRDIQYF. CDR3 nucleotides: TGTGCCAGCAGCTCATGGGCCTGGCCAGGCGCAAAAAGGGACATTCAGTACTTC.

V gene TRBV14 combines with J gene TRBJ2-5; D uncertain. CDR1 and CDR2 (germline): SGHDN, FVKESK. The CDR3 runs 15 residues. Trimming cost V 3 bases and J 1 base, with 12 bases left between them. The DNA for the CDR3 is TGTGCCAGCAGCCACCTAACAAGTAGCCAAGAGACCCAGTACTTC. It specifies CASSHLTSSQETQYF.

The chain couples TRBV5-1 to TRBJ2-7; D may be TRBD1 (6 bases). Trimming took off 0 bases at V and 2 bases at J, with 9 bases between the two ends. The CDR3 consists of 14 residues. Germline V gene lookup returns CDR1 SGHRS and CDR2 YFSETQ. The DNA of the CDR3 is TGCGCCAGCAGCTTGGGAACAGGGCCCTACGAGCAGTACTTC. It is translated as CASSLGTGPYEQYF.

The rearrangement joins TRBV19 to TRBJ1-2, with TRBD1 identical over 7 bases. V trimming: 3 bases; J trimming: 4 bases; junction bases outside the gene matches: 2. From germline, CDR1 is LNHDA and CDR2 SQIVND (reference sequence). The CDR3 covers 13 residues. In DNA, the CDR3 is TGTGCCAGTAGTATGACAGGGTTCTATGGCTACACCTTC. Protein product: CASSMTGFYGYTF.

The CDR3: CASSHLTSVGTGELFF. Here the CDR3 DNA reads TGTGCCAGCAGCCACCTTACTAGCGTGGGCACCGGGGAGCTGTTTTTT. This chain uses TRBV14 with TRBJ2-2; the match to TRBD2 covers 7 bases. In germline, CDR1 is SGHDN, CDR2 FVKESK. V was pared by 3 bases and J by 4 bases, with 8 bases of the junction left unmatched. This CDR3 is 16 amino acids long.

The chain joins TRBV4-1 to TRBJ2-7, with D perhaps matching TRBD2 (5 bases). Trimming stripped 2 bases from V and 5 bases from J, with 13 bases between. CDR3 length equals 14 residues. CDR1 and CDR2 from the germline V gene are MGHRA and YSYEKL. The CDR3: CASSQIFEEDEQYF. For the CDR3, the DNA is TGCGCCAGCAGCCAAATCTTTGAGGAGGACGAGCAGTACTTC.

The rearrangement joins TRBV28 to TRBJ2-1; the match to TRBD1 covers 10 bases. With 7 bases clipped from V and 4 bases from J, the junction kept 4 bases outside the gene matches. CDR3 length: 14 amino acids. The V gene's germline CDR1 is MDHEN and CDR2 SYDVKM. The CDR3 coding sequence is TGTGCCAGCAAGACAGGGGGCCGGTACAATGAGCAGTTCTTC. Protein sequence: CASKTGGRYNEQFF.

V gene TRBV5-1 combines with J gene TRBJ2-7, with D maybe TRBD1 (5 bases). The germline V and J ends were trimmed by 1 base and 2 bases, with 7 bases remaining between them. Germline-derived CDR1 and CDR2 are SGHRS and YFSETQ. The CDR3 has 13 amino acids. CDR3 residues: CASSLRGTYEQYF. The DNA for the CDR3 is TGCGCCAGCAGCTTGAGGGGCACCTACGAGCAGTACTTC. Full variable domain (remainder filled in from reference TRBV5-1 and TRBJ2-7): KAGVTQTPRYLIKTRGQQVTLSCSPISGHRSVSWYQQTPGQGLQFLFEYFSETQRNKGNFPGRFSGRQFSNSRSEMNVSTLELGDSALYLCASSLRGTYEQYFGPGTRLTVT.

This clone was observed a single time. The rearrangement links TRBV29-1 to TRBJ1-2; D possibly corresponds to TRBD1 (6 bases). The germline V and J ends were trimmed by 6 bases and 2 bases, with 13 bases remaining between them. The CDR3 has 13 residues. Germline CDR1 SQVTM, CDR2 ANQGSEA. CDR3 DNA: TGCAGCGTGCGCGGGGGGCCCAACTATGGCTACACCTTC. Translation: CSVRGGPNYGYTF.

This clone was picked up a small number of times. The chain is built from TRBV27 and TRBJ1-6; D is uncertain. Trimming stripped 3 bases from V and 9 bases from J, with 6 bases between. The CDR3 runs to 12 residues. The V gene's germline CDR1 is MNHEY and CDR2 SMNVEV (reference sequence). The CDR3 is CASSFLGSPLHF. The CDR3 DNA reads TGTGCCAGCAGTTTCCTAGGTTCACCCCTCCACTTT.

The chain links TRBV24-1 to TRBJ2-1, with 9 bases that match TRBD2. The V and J ends lost 2 bases and 0 bases, in that order; junction bases with no gene match: 4. Germline assignment: CDR1 KGHDR and CDR2 SFDVKD. The CDR3 contains 17 residues. CDR3 in amino acids: CATSDYQRGVSYNEQFF. The CDR3 coding sequence is TGTGCCACCAGTGATTACCAGCGGGGGGTCTCCTACAATGAGCAGTTCTTC.

This chain connects TRBV7-9 to TRBJ1-5; D unresolved. The germline gives CDR1 SEHNR, CDR2 FQNEAQ (reference sequence). CDR3 size: 15 residues. The ends were cut back, 1 base at V and 0 bases at J, with 7 bases in the middle. In DNA form, the CDR3 reads TGTGCCAGCAGCTTAGAGGGCAGTAGCAATCAGCCCCAGCATTTT. Its protein product is CASSLEGSSNQPQHF.

In regard to this clone: Other DNA sequences within the sample encode an identical CDR3. The chain couples TRBV19 to TRBJ1-1; D gene unclear. Between the trimmed V and J ends, which lost 3 bases and 1 base, there was a span of 6 bases. The germline V gene has CDR1 LNHDA and CDR2 SQIVND (reference sequence). This CDR3 contains 13 residues. CDR3 nucleotides: TGTGCCAGTAGTATCGGGCAGAACACTGAAGCTTTCTTT. Amino acids: CASSIGQNTEAFF.

V and J are TRBV28 and TRBJ2-2; no clear D gene. The CDR3 is 14 amino acids. The V gene's germline CDR1 is MDHEN and CDR2 SYDVKM. V was cut by 6 bases and J by 3 bases, with 11 bases left in between. CDR3: CASSHGLHTGELFF. The CDR3 region has the DNA TGTGCCAGCAGCCACGGTCTGCACACCGGGGAGCTGTTTTTT.

The chain combines TRBV4-1 with TRBJ1-4, with TRBD1 matching 7 bases. V lost 0 bases, J lost 14 bases, and 12 bases stayed unmatched. The CDR3 is 15 residues long. Germline V gene data show CDR1 as MGHRA and CDR2 as YSYEKL. The CDR3 sequence: CASSQEGDSVVFLFF. The CDR3 DNA is TGCGCCAGCAGCCAAGAGGGGGACAGCGTGGTGTTTCTGTTTTTT.

The V call is TRBV27, the J call TRBJ1-1, with a possible D match to TRBD1 (5 bases). Germline V gene data show CDR1 as MNHEY and CDR2 as SMNVEV (reference sequence). Trimming removed 4 bases from V and 1 base from J, with 10 bases in between. The CDR3 contains 14 residues. The CDR3 nucleotides are TGTGCCAGCAGTTCAGGGTATGCGAACACTGAAGCTTTCTTT. Its protein is CASSSGYANTEAFF.

The gene calls are TRBV18 and TRBJ2-5, with D unresolved. V was shortened by 5 bases and J by 2 bases, with 9 bases between the two germline ends. The V gene's germline CDR1 is KGHSH and CDR2 LQKENI. The CDR3 has 13 residues. For the CDR3, the DNA is TGTGCCAGCTCATCGTACAAGCAAGAGACCCAGTACTTC. Its protein is CASSSYKQETQYF. Complete variable domain (other parts from reference TRBV18 and TRBJ2-5): NAGVMQNPRHLVRRRGQEARLRCSPMKGHSHVYWYRQLPEEGLKFMVYLQKENIIDESGMPKERFSAEFPKEGPSILRIQQVVRGDSAAYFCASSSYKQETQYFGPGTRLLVL.